One and the same sample provided the 14 T cell receptor beta chains below, sequenced in a study of T cells after somatic rescue of genetic block. Produced via immunoSEQ multiplex PCR; TCRdb's table is partial and in-frame only. The sample lists approximately 78,000 clones, under 95% occurring once. The sample taken for sequencing was peripheral blood mononuclear cells (PBMCs). These receptor sequences come from a man aged 30-40 years.

This sequence joins TRBV2 and TRBJ2-7; D gene unclear. Between the trimmed V and J ends, which lost 4 bases and 3 bases, there was a span of 4 bases. The CDR3 totals 11 residues. CDR1 is SNHLY, CDR2 FYNNEI, per germline. The CDR3 DNA follows: TGTGCCAGCAGTGCTAACTACGAGCAGTACTTC. It encodes CASSANYEQYF.

This rearrangement joins TRBV10-2 to TRBJ1-5; D gene unclear. The germline V gene encodes CDR1 WSHSY and CDR2 SAAADI. The CDR3 runs to 13 residues. V was cut by 3 bases and J by 3 bases, with 6 bases left in between. The CDR3 nucleotides are TGCGCCAGCAGTGATCGCGTCAATCAGCCCCAGCATTTT. Its protein product is CASSDRVNQPQHF.

The chain links TRBV4-1 to TRBJ2-7; 11 bases match TRBD2. Germline values: CDR1 MGHRA, CDR2 YSYEKL. V trimming: 0 bases; J trimming: 5 bases; junction bases outside the gene matches: 12. CDR3 length equals 18 residues. The CDR3 DNA reads as TGCGCCAGCAGCCAAGATTGGGGACTAGCGGCATATCCCAACGAGCAGTACTTC. This translates into CASSQDWGLAAYPNEQYF.

This clone appeared a single time. The chain carries TRBV9 and TRBJ2-3; TRBD1 matches at 10 bases. The CDR3 sequence is 17 residues long. Germline values: CDR1 SGDLS, CDR2 YYNGEE. The ends lost 0 bases at V and 1 base at J; junction bases unmatched: 5. For the CDR3, the DNA is TGTGCCAGCAGCGTAGCTACCGGGACAGGGGGCACAGATACGCAGTATTTT. This sequence encodes CASSVATGTGGTDTQYF.

The J gene is TRBJ2-1, the V gene TRBV11-3; 12 positions match TRBD2. CDR3 length: 15 amino acids. From germline, CDR1 is SGHNT and CDR2 YENEEA. V lost 5 bases, J lost 5 bases, and 4 bases stayed unmatched. The CDR3 reads CASSVTSGGNNEQFF. The CDR3 coding sequence is TGTGCCAGCAGCGTCACTAGCGGGGGGAACAATGAGCAGTTCTTC.

Here the CDR3 reads CASSKEGRGYTGELFF. CDR3 DNA sequence: TGTGCCAGCAGCAAAGAGGGCAGGGGTTACACCGGGGAGCTGTTTTTT. This chain uses TRBV21-1 with TRBJ2-2; TRBD1, the D gene given by the table, was not confirmed from the DNA. TRBV21-1 is flagged as a pseudogene. This CDR3 has 16 residues.

The chain has TRBV2 and TRBJ2-7; D remains unclear. Germline CDR1 SNHLY, CDR2 FYNNEI. Trimming removed 3 bases from V and 1 base from J, with 13 bases in between. The CDR3 contains 15 residues. CDR3 sequence reads: CASSDSAGPSYEQYF. DNA for the CDR3: TGTGCCAGCAGTGACTCCGCCGGGCCATCCTACGAGCAGTACTTC. The whole variable domain, remainder taken from reference TRBV2 and TRBJ2-7, is EPEVTQTPSHQVTQMGQEVILRCVPISNHLYFYWYRQILGQKVEFLVSFYNNEISEKSEIFDDQFSVERPDGSNFTLKIRSTKLEDSAMYFCASSDSAGPSYEQYFGPGTRLTVT.

In DNA, the CDR3 is TGTGCCAGCAGTCAAGACAGGGATCAGCCCCAGCATTTT. It specifies CASSQDRDQPQHF. The chain carries TRBV6-4 and TRBJ1-5, with TRBD1 identical over 7 bases. The CDR3 contains 13 residues. Germline V lookup: CDR1 MRHNA, CDR2 SNTAGT. The V and J ends lost 5 bases and 5 bases, in that order; junction bases with no gene match: 3.

V usage is TRBV18 and J usage is TRBJ1-5; D not certain. V shed 0 bases and J shed 0 bases, with 3 bases lying between them. Germline loops: CDR1 KGHSH, CDR2 LQKENI. The CDR3 contains 14 residues. The CDR3 spells CASSPPSSNQPQHF. DNA of the CDR3: TGTGCCAGCTCACCACCGTCTAGCAATCAGCCCCAGCATTTT.

The chain combines TRBV6-5 with TRBJ1-2; D call uncertain. The CDR3 length is 15 residues. Trimming took off 5 bases at V and 5 bases at J, with 18 bases between the two ends. Germline assignment: CDR1 MNHEY and CDR2 SVGAGI. In DNA form, the CDR3 reads TGTGCCAGCAGTCCCCAGTGGGTCACGTCTTATGGCTACACCTTC. It encodes CASSPQWVTSYGYTF.

This clone was seen a few times. The V call is TRBV16, the J call TRBJ2-7; the match to TRBD2 covers 11 bases. The V and J ends lost 4 bases and 3 bases, in that order; junction bases with no gene match: 5. This CDR3 is 15 amino acids long. The germline CDR1 and CDR2 sequences are KGHSY and FQNENV. CDR3 in DNA: TGTGCCAGCAGCCTCACCGGGACTAGCGGCTACGAGCAGTACTTC. It specifies CASSLTGTSGYEQYF.

The chain uses TRBV7-8 and TRBJ2-5, with D perhaps matching TRBD1 (5 bases). With 1 base removed from V and 5 bases from J, the gap between germline ends came to 11 bases. This CDR3 has 14 residues. CDR1 and CDR2 (germline): SGHVS, FQNEAQ. The CDR3 DNA reads TGTGCCAGCAGCTTAGGGACAAACCCGGAGACCCAGTACTTC. This gives the protein CASSLGTNPETQYF.

This rearrangement joins TRBV5-1 to TRBJ1-2, with TRBD1 identical over 7 bases. In germline, CDR1 is SGHRS, CDR2 YFSETQ. The ends lost 4 bases at V and 1 base at J; junction bases unmatched: 7. The CDR3 extends over 15 amino acids. CDR3 sequence reads: CASSRGQNFNYGYTF. The DNA for the CDR3 is TGCGCCAGCAGCAGGGGACAGAACTTTAACTATGGCTACACCTTC. The full variable domain, rest sourced from reference TRBV5-1 and TRBJ1-2, is KAGVTQTPRYLIKTRGQQVTLSCSPISGHRSVSWYQQTPGQGLQFLFEYFSETQRNKGNFPGRFSGRQFSNSRSEMNVSTLELGDSALYLCASSRGQNFNYGYTFGSGTRLTVV.

CDR3 coding DNA: TGTGCCAGCAGTGTAGGCAGGGGCACCTACGAGCAGTACTTC. Protein: CASSVGRGTYEQYF. The rearrangement uses TRBV2 and TRBJ2-5; perhaps TRBD1 as D (6 bases). The J call may be incorrect, as the DNA end agrees better with TRBJ2-7. The CDR3 runs to 14 residues. Per germline, CDR1 SNHLY and CDR2 FYNNEI.